Sequencing of this T cell receptor (beta chain) was carried out in a study of early T cells in non-severe SARS-CoV-2 infection. Overall study: Whole-blood bulk RNA, unsorted, was sequenced, and chains were unpaired. General study results and limits: Matching with VDJdb favored anti-spike CD8 responses (missing private and CD4 specificities).

There are many counts of this clonotype. The antigen remains unidentified. Per the germline V gene, CDR1 is SGHTA and CDR2 is FQGNSA. The CDR3 contains 14 residues. V lost 10 bases to trimming and J lost 0 bases, with 15 bases between them. Individual cDNA molecules received unique molecular identifiers during library preparation. MiXCR, applied by TCRdb to the 5' RACE reads, yields one record per CDR3 protein. Of 28,000 or so distinct CDR3 sequences detected, roughly 5.3% appear once; the ten largest clones hold around 4.3%. The sequencing input was whole blood. This TCR derives from an adult who was a healthcare worker with PCR-confirmed SARS-CoV-2 infection or an uninfected control (not recorded which). The V call is TRBV7-2, the J call TRBJ1-2; D is unclear. The CDR3 region is CAIATQSSNYGYTF. The CDR3, as DNA: TGTGCCATCGCGACCCAATCATCTAACTATGGCTACACCTTC. Together with reference TRBV7-2 and TRBJ1-2, the CDR3 gives the full variable domain: GAGVSQSPSNKVTEKGKDVELRCDPISGHTALYWYRQSLGQGLEFLIYFQGNSAPDKSGLPSDRFSAERTGGSVSTLTIQRTQQEDSAVYLCAIATQSSNYGYTFGSGTRLTVV.